These T cell receptor beta chains were read from a single sample in a study of OX40 agonist ivuxolimab in advanced cancers. Produced via immunoSEQ multiplex PCR; TCRdb's table is partial and in-frame only. The data contain tens of thousands of clones, about 89% of them seen just once; the ten biggest clones take up roughly 60%. The input for sequencing was CD4+ or CD8+ T cells sorted from blood, taken in a trial of the OX40 agonist ivuxolimab. These receptors all come from an adult with an advanced solid tumor such as melanoma, head and neck, liver or kidney cancer. Both conserved end residues are part of each CDR3. A D gene is named only where the DNA matches it firmly. Not all rows give a size; the values are once, few, many and, for expanded clones, a class.

j_call clone_size v_call d_call cdr3_nt cdr3_aa
TRBJ2-1 NA TRBV19 NA TGTGCCAGTAGTATAGGTGACAATGAGCAGTTCTTC CASSIGDNEQFF
TRBJ2-5 NA TRBV7-2 NA TGTGCCAGCAGCTTATCAGGGGTGGTGGAAGAGACCCAGTACTTC CASSLSGVVEETQYF
TRBJ2-7 NA TRBV7-8 TRBD2 TGTGCCAGCAGCTTAGTTGGGGGGGGCTACGAGCAGTACTTC CASSLVGGGYEQYF
TRBJ1-1 NA TRBV7-9 NA TGTGCCAGCAGCTTATTTGTGAACACTGAAGCTTTCTTT CASSLFVNTEAFF
TRBJ1-2 NA TRBV19 NA TGTGCCAGTAGTTTCGGGGCCGTAGCTAACTATGGCTACACCTTC CASSFGAVANYGYTF
TRBJ2-3 NA TRBV30 TRBD2 TGTGCCTGGAGTGGGTGGACTAGCGGGGGGCCTAGCACAGATACGCAGTATTTT CAWSGWTSGGPSTDTQYF
TRBJ2-7 NA TRBV2 NA TGTGCCAGCAGTGAAGGCAGCTACGAGCAGTACTTC CASSEGSYEQYF
TRBJ1-2 NA TRBV15 NA TGTGCCACCAGCAGAGATTCCGTGACATTCCACCGCAACTATGGCTACACCTTC CATSRDSVTFHRNYGYTF
TRBJ2-7 NA TRBV18 NA TGTGCCAGCTCACCAACAGGGAGCTCCTACGAGCAGTACTTC CASSPTGSSYEQYF
TRBJ2-7 NA TRBV4-2 NA TGTGCCAGCAGCCAAGTTCCCGAAAACTACGAGCAGTACTTC CASSQVPENYEQYF
TRBJ1-5 NA TRBV2 TRBD1 TGTGCCAGCAGTGAAGCTATGGCAGGGGGCGTTTACGGCCAGCCCCAGCATTTT CASSEAMAGGVYGQPQHF
TRBJ2-2 NA TRBV4-1 TRBD1 TGCGCCAGCAGCGGACAGGGATTGGGGGAGCTGTTTTTT CASSGQGLGELFF
TRBJ2-3 NA TRBV4-1 NA TGCGCCAGCAGCCAAGAGGGGGGAGGCACAGATACGCAGTATTTT CASSQEGGGTDTQYF
TRBJ2-5 NA TRBV6-1 TRBD2 TGTGCCAGCAGTGATCTACTAGCGGGGGGGCTTGGGACCCAGTACTTC CASSDLLAGGLGTQYF
TRBJ1-4 NA TRBV19 TRBD1 TGTGCCAGTTCCCTCGACAGGGCCGGGACTAATGAAAAACTGTTTTTT CASSLDRAGTNEKLFF
TRBJ2-7 NA TRBV2 TRBD1 TGTGCCAGCAGTGAATTGAGCCAGGACAGGGGAACCTACGAGCAGTACTTC CASSELSQDRGTYEQYF
TRBJ2-1 once TRBV11-2 TRBD2 TGTGCCAGCAGCTGGGGGACTAGCCGACGGATTGTAAATGAGCAGTTCTTC CASSWGTSRRIVNEQFF
TRBJ2-7 NA TRBV6-5 NA TGTGCCAGCAGTTCAGACTCAGGGACCTACGAGCAGTACTTC CASSSDSGTYEQYF
TRBJ2-1 NA TRBV4-1 TRBD1 TGCGCCAGCAGCCCGGGACAGGGTCTACGTGAGCAGTTCTTC CASSPGQGLREQFF
TRBJ2-5 NA TRBV11-2 NA TGTGCCAGCAGCGCGCTCCGGGGGGCCGATCTGATGGCCCAGTACTTC CASSALRGADLMAQYF
TRBJ2-7 NA TRBV7-8 TRBD1 TGTGCCAGCAGCTTAGGTTTGGGACAGAGAGATATCCAGCAGTACTTC CASSLGLGQRDIQQYF
TRBJ1-1 NA TRBV18 NA TGTGCCAGCTCACTGTCCCCGGCGGGAGGCCCTGAAGCTTTCTTT CASSLSPAGGPEAFF
TRBJ1-2 NA TRBV30 TRBD1 TGTGCCTGGAGCCCGCTGTCAGGGGGTGACTATGGCTACACCTTC CAWSPLSGGDYGYTF
TRBJ1-2 once TRBV6-5 TRBD1 TGTGCCAGCAGAGACAGGGGCTATGGCTACACCTTC CASRDRGYGYTF
TRBJ2-7 once TRBV7-9 TRBD1 TGTGCCAGCAGCTTACTAGCACAGGGGCCCCCCTACGAGCAGTACTTC CASSLLAQGPPYEQYF